This TCR beta chain is from a study of cytomegalovirus exposure and HLA in healthy donors. On this clone: Its cognate antigen is unknown.

Whole-study results and caveats: Confirmation was obtained in vitro that three CMV-associated chains are specific for CMV antigens. In an earlier analysis, in 540 or so donors, most V segments appeared productive either ~87% or ~30% of the time.

Each donor was healthy, and each was a bone marrow donor. V lost 6 bases, J lost 4 bases, and 15 bases lay in between. In germline, CDR1 is MNHEY, CDR2 SMNVEV (reference sequence). The CDR3 is 14 residues long. PCR primers comprised 60 Vbeta and 13 Jbeta primers. Assay used: immunoSEQ multiplex PCR; TCRdb lists only in-frame clones, some missing. Of approximately 85,000 clones listed, about 80% are singletons. V usage is TRBV27 and J usage is TRBJ1-2; D perhaps matches TRBD1 (6 bases). The specimen was PBMCs. The TCR comes from a woman aged 45-65 years in good health and CMV-seropositive. CDR3 sequence reads: CASRPAGGVYGYTF. The CDR3 bases are TGTGCCAGCAGACCCGCGGGGGGCGTCTATGGCTACACCTTC.